This T cell receptor beta chain was sequenced in a study of T cell changes during pregnancy in multiple sclerosis. Only in-frame clones appear in the TCRdb table, and some are missing; sequencing was by immunoSEQ multiplex PCR. The sample carries about 30,000 clones, nearly 90% recorded once. The CDR3 has 17 amino acids. Germline V gene data show CDR1 as SGHDT and CDR2 as YYEEEE. V shed 4 bases, J shed 3 bases, and the junction held 13 bases outside the gene matches. The sample was CD4+ T cells from peripheral blood mononuclear cells, taken in the third trimester of pregnancy. The chain uses TRBV5-6 and TRBJ1-1, with 9 nucleotides matching TRBD1. The source of this sequence is a female donor in good health, enrolled as a control in a pregnancy study. The CDR3: CASSKGTGHLYYTEAFF. CDR3 sequence (DNA): TGTGCCAGCAGCAAAGGGACAGGGCACCTTTACTACACTGAAGCTTTCTTT.